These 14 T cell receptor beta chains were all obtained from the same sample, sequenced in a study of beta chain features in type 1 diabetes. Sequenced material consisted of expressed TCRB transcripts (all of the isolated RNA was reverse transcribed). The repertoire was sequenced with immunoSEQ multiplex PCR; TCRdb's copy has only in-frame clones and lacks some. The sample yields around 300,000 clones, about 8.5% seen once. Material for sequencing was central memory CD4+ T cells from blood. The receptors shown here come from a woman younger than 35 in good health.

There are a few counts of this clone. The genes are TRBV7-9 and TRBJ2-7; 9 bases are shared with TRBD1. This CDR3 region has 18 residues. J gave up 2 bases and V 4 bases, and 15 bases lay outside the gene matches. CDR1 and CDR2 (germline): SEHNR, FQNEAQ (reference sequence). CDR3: CASSSYPTGGRTAYEQYF. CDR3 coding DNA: TGTGCCAGCAGCTCATACCCGACAGGGGGTAGGACAGCCTACGAGCAGTACTTC.

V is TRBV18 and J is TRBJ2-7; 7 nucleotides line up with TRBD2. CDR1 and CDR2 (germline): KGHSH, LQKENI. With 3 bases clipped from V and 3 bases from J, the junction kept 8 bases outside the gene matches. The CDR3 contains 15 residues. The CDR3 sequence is CASSPIGGTSYEQYV. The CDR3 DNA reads TGTGCCAGCTCACCGATCGGGGGGACCAGCTACGAGCAGTACGTC.

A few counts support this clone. The DNA of the CDR3 is TGTGCCAGCAGTTCCTTCCTGACTAGCTTAGAGACCCAGTACTTC. Residues: CASSSFLTSLETQYF. The V and J genes are TRBV27 and TRBJ2-5; 7 nucleotides align to TRBD2. The CDR3 covers 15 residues. Unmatched junction bases numbered 9, after V lost 4 bases and J lost 4 bases. CDR1 and CDR2 (germline): MNHEY, SMNVEV (reference sequence).

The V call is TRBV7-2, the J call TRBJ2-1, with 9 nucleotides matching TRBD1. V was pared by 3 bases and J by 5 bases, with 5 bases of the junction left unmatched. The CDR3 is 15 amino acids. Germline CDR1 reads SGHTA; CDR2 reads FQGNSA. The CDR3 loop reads CASSFQDRGNNEQFF. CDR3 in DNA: TGTGCCAGCAGCTTCCAGGACAGGGGCAACAATGAGCAGTTCTTC.

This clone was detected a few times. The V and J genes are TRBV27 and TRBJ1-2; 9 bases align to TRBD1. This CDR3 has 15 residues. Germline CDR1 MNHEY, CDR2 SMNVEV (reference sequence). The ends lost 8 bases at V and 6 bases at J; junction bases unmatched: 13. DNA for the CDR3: TGTGCCAGCGGATACCGGGACAGGGTAATGGATGGCTACACCTTC. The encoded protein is CASGYRDRVMDGYTF.

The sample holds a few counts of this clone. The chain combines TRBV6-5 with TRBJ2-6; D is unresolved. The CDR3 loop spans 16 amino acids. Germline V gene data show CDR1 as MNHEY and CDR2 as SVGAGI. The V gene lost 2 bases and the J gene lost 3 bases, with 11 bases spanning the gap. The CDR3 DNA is TGTGCCAGCAGTTACGGCAGGTCGAATGGGGCCAACGTCCTGACTTTC. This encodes CASSYGRSNGANVLTF.

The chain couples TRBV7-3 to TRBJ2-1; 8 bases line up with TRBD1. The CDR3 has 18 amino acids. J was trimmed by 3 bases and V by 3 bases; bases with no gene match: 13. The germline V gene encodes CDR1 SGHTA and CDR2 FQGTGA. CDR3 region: CASSFTPGQGRLYNEQFF. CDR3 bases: TGTGCCAGCAGCTTCACCCCCGGACAGGGTCGGCTCTACAATGAGCAGTTCTTC.

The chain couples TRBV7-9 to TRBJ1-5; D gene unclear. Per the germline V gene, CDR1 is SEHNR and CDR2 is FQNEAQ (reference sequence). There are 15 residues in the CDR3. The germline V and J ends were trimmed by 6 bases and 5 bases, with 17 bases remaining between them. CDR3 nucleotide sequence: TGTGCCAGCAGATCTCCCTCTCTCTGGGATCAGCCCCAGCATTTT. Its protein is CASRSPSLWDQPQHF.

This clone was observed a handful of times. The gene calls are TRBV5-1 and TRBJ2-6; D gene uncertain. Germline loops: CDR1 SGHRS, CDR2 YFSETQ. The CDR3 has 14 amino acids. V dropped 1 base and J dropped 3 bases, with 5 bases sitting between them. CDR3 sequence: CASSLILGANVLTF. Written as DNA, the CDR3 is TGCGCCAGCAGCTTGATCCTTGGGGCCAACGTCCTGACTTTC. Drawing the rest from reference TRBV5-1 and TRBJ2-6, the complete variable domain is KAGVTQTPRYLIKTRGQQVTLSCSPISGHRSVSWYQQTPGQGLQFLFEYFSETQRNKGNFPGRFSGRQFSNSRSEMNVSTLELGDSALYLCASSLILGANVLTFGAGSRLTVL.

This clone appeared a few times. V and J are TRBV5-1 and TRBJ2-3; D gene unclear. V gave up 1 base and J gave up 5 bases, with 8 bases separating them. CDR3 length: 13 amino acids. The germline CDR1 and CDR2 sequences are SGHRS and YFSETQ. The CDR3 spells CASSLRAVDTQYF. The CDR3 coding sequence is TGCGCCAGCAGCTTGAGGGCAGTAGATACGCAGTATTTT.

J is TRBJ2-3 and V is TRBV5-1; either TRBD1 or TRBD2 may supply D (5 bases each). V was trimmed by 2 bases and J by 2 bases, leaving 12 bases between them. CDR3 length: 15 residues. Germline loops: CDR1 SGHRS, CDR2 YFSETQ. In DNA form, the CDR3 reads TGCGCCAGCAGCTTCGAGGGGCCCCACACAGATACGCAGTATTTT. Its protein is CASSFEGPHTDTQYF.

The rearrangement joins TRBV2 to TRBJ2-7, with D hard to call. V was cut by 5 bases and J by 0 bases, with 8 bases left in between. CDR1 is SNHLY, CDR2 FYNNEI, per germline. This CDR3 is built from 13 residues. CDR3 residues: CASSKAASYEQYV. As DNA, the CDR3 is TGTGCCAGCAGTAAGGCGGCCTCCTACGAGCAGTACGTC.

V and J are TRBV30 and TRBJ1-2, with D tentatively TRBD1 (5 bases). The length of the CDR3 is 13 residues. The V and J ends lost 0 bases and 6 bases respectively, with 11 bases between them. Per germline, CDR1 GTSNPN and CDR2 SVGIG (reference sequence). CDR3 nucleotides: TGTGCCTGGAGTGTACACGGGACGGATGGCTACACCTTC. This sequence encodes CAWSVHGTDGYTF.

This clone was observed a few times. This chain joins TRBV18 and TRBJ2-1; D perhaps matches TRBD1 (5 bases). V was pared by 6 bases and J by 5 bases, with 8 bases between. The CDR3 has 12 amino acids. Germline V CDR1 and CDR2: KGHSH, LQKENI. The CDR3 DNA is TGTGCCAGCTCCAGGGCTGACAATGAGCAGTTCTTC. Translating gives CASSRADNEQFF.